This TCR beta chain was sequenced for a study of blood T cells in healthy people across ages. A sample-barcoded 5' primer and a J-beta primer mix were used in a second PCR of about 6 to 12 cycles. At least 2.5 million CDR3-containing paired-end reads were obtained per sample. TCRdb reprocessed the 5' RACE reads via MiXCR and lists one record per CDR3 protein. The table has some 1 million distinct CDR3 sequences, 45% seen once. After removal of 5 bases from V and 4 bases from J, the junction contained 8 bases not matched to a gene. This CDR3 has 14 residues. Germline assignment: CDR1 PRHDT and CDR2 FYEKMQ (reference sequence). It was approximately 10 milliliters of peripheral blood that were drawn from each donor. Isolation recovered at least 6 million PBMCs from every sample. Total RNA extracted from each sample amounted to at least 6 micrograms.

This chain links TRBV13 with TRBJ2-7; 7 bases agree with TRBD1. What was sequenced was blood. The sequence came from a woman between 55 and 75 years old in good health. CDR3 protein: CASSEYRGAYEQYF. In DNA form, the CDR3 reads TGTGCCAGCAGCGAATACAGGGGTGCTTACGAGCAGTACTTC.